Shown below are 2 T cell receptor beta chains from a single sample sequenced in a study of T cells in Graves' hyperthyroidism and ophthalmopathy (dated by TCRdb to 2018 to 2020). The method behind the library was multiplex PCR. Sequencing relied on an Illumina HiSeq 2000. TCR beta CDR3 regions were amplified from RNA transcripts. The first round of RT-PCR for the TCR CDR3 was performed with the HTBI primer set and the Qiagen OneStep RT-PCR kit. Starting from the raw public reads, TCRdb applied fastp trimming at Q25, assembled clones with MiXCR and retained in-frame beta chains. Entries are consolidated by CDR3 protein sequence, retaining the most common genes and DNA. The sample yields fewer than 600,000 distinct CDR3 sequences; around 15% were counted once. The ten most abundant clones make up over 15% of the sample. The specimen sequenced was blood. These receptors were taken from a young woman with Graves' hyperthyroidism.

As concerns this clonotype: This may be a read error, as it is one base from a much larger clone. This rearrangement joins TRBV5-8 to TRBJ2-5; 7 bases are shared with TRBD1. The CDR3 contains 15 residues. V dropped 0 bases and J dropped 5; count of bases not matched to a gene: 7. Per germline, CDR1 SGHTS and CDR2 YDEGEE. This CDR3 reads CASSLVQGVGETQYF. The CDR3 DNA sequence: TGTGCCAGCAGCTTGGTGCAGGGGGTAGGTGAGACCCAGTACTTC.

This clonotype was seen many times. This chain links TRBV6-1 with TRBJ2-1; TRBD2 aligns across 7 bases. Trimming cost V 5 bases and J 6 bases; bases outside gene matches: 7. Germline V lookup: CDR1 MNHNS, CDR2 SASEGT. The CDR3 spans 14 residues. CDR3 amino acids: CASSRGSGSNEQFF. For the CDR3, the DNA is TGTGCCAGCAGTCGCGGGAGTGGTTCCAATGAGCAGTTCTTC.